The T cell receptor beta chain described here comes from a study of shared clonotypes between healthy human individuals. For the study at large: The study enrolled two women and a few men aged 18 to 49. Study-wide findings and caveats: On the whole, naive subsets had larger estimated richness than memory subsets had. Rarefaction gave evidence that sorted-subset sequencing remained incomplete despite large depth. Only blood was sampled, and tissue TCR repertoires likely differ from blood ones.

Trimming pared 2 bases from V and 15 bases from J, leaving 14 bases between. The germline CDR1 and CDR2 sequences are MDHEN and SYDVKM. The CDR3 contains 12 residues. Assay: immunoSEQ multiplex PCR; the TCRdb copy retains only in-frame clones and omits some. There are millions of clones in the sample; around nine tenths occur only once, and 0.13% to 0.15% lies in the top ten. Comments on this clone: What it recognizes is unknown.

This chain connects TRBV28 to TRBJ2-1; D may be TRBD1 (5 bases). The clonotype was recovered from a man aged 18-30 years in good health. The specimen was naive CD4+ T cells sorted from blood. The subset here: CD45RA+ positively selected. CDR3 in DNA: TGTGCCAGCAGTTTACTGCAGGGTGGTGCGTTCTTC. This encodes CASSLLQGGAFF.